This T cell receptor (beta chain) is drawn from a study of shared clonotypes between healthy human individuals. Study results and caveats: Sequencing depth was expected to affect clonotype sharing among donors.

The assay was immunoSEQ multiplex PCR, and TCRdb's table has in-frame clones only and misses some. This sample has more than 400,000 clones, with approximately 78% found just once. From germline, CDR1 is MNHEY and CDR2 SMNVEV (reference sequence). The V end lost 5 bases, the J end lost 3 bases, and 17 bases lay between the germline ends. The CDR3 contains 15 residues. Concerning this clone itself: What it binds is not known.

The clonotype originates from a woman aged 40 to 50 in good health. Some clones in this sample may be carry-over from other donors' samples. The sample was PBMCs. The chain couples TRBV27 to TRBJ2-7; a possible D gene is TRBD2 (5 bases). The CDR3 nucleotides are TGTGCCAGCAGTGCCCCTCGGCGGGCGTACTACGAGCAGTACTTC. Translation: CASSAPRRAYYEQYF.